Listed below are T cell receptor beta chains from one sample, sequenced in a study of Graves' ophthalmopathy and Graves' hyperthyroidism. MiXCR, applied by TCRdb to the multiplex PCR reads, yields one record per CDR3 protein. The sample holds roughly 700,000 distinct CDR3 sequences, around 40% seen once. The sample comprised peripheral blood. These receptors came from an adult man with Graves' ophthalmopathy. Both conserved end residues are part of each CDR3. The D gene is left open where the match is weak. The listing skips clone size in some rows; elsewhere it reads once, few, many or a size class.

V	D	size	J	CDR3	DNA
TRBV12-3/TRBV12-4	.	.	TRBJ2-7	CASMAGFGNEQYF	TGTGCCAGCATGGCAGGGTTTGGAAACGAGCAGTACTTC
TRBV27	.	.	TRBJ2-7	CASMGLGGLGSYEQYF	TGTGCCAGCATGGGTTTAGGGGGGCTCGGGTCCTACGAGCAGTACTTC
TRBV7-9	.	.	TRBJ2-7	CASSPDNLIDYEQYF	TGTGCCAGCAGTCCGGACAACCTAATCGACTACGAGCAGTACTTC
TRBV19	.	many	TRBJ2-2	CASSVKEYTGELFF	TGTGCCAGTAGTGTTAAGGAGTACACCGGGGAGCTGTTTTTT
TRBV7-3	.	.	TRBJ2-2	CASSLLPGIANTGELFF	TGTGCCAGCAGCTTATTACCTGGGATCGCGAACACCGGGGAGCTGTTTTTT
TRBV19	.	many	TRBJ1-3	CASSIRRYGNTIYF	TGTGCCAGTAGTATACGACGTTACGGAAACACCATATATTTT
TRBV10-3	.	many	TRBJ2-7	CAISDEVAAYEQYF	TGTGCCATCAGTGACGAGGTGGCAGCCTACGAGCAGTACTTC
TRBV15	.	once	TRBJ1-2	CATSRASTAYGYTF	TGTGCCACCAGCAGAGCCTCGACAGCCTATGGCTACACCTTC
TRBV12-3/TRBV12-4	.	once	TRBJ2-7	CASSFRAQTVYEQYF	TGTGCCAGCAGTTTCCGGGCCCAGACGGTCTACGAGCAGTACTTC
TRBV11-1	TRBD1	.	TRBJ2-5	CASSVRDRGQAETQYF	TGTGCCAGCAGCGTGCGGGACAGGGGTCAGGCAGAGACCCAGTACTTC
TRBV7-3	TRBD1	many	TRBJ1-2	CASPWDRGAEGYTF	TGTGCCAGCCCGTGGGACAGGGGCGCGGAGGGCTACACCTTC
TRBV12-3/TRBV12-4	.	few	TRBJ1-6	CASTITGLQSPLHF	TGTGCCAGCACCATAACAGGGCTGCAATCACCCCTCCACTTT
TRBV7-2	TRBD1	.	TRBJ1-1	CASSLPGQSTEAFF	TGTGCCAGCAGCTTACCGGGACAGAGCACTGAAGCTTTCTTT
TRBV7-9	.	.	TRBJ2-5	CASSFTAETQYF	TGTGCCAGCAGCTTTACCGCAGAGACCCAGTACTTC
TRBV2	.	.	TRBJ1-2	CASSANSNYGYTF	TGTGCCAGCAGTGCCAACAGTAACTATGGCTACACCTTC
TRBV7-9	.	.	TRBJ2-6	CASSPGLWAGGANVLTF	TGTGCCAGCAGCCCGGGTTTGTGGGCTGGCGGGGCCAACGTCCTGACTTTC
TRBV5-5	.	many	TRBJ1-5	CASSLEPGQPQHF	TGTGCCAGCAGCTTGGAGCCTGGTCAGCCCCAGCATTTT
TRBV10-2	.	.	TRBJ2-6	CASIEGGSGANVLTF	TGCGCCAGCATTGAGGGGGGCTCTGGGGCCAACGTCCTGACTTTC
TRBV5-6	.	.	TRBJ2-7	CASSPDKGYYEQYF	TGTGCCAGCAGCCCGGACAAAGGATACTACGAGCAGTACTTC
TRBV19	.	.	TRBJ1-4	CASSIRGADEKLFF	TGTGCCAGTAGTATTCGCGGGGCCGATGAAAAACTGTTTTTT
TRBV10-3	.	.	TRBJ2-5	CASTPWGETQYF	TGTGCCAGCACCCCCTGGGGGGAGACCCAGTACTTC
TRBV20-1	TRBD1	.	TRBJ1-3	CSADDRASGNTIYF	TGCAGTGCTGATGACAGGGCGAGCGGAAACACCATATATTTT
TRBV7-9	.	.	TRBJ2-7	CATRPPQGGGNEQYF	TGTGCCACCCGCCCCCCGCAGGGCGGAGGGAACGAGCAGTACTTC
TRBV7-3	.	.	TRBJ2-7	CASSLDERDTYRDEQYF	TGTGCCAGCAGCTTGGACGAAAGGGATACATACCGCGACGAGCAGTACTTC
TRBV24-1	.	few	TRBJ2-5	CASSLHGGGETQYF	TGTGCCAGCAGTTTACACGGGGGCGGGGAGACCCAGTACTTC
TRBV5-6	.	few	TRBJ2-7	CASSNQGRDEQYF	TGTGCCAGCAGCAACCAGGGGCGGGACGAGCAGTACTTC
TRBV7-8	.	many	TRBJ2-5	CASSLTGLQETQYF	TGTGCCAGCAGCTTAACTGGACTGCAAGAGACCCAGTACTTC
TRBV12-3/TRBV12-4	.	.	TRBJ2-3	CASSNVQGDTQYF	TGTGCCAGCAGTAACGTACAGGGAGATACGCAGTATTTT
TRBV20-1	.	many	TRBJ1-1	CSATPRGGRTEAFF	TGCAGTGCTACACCGAGGGGGGGACGGACTGAAGCTTTCTTT
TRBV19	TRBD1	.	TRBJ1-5	CASSFPQGPTNQPQHF	TGTGCCAGTAGCTTTCCACAGGGGCCTACCAATCAGCCCCAGCATTTT
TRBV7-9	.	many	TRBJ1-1	CASSSKKEAFF	TGTGCCAGCAGCTCTAAGAAAGAAGCTTTCTTT
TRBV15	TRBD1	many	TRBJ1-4	CATSVGTGDNEKLFF	TGTGCCACCAGCGTCGGGACAGGGGATAATGAAAAACTGTTTTTT
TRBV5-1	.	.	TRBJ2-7	CASSLLGSASGEQYF	TGCGCCAGCAGCTTACTGGGGAGTGCGTCGGGGGAGCAGTACTTC
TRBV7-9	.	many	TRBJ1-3	CASSFVPGNTIYF	TGTGCCAGCAGCTTCGTCCCTGGAAACACCATATATTTT
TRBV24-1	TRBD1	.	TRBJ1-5	CASRPRRQGYQPQHF	TGTGCCAGCAGACCCAGAAGACAGGGATATCAGCCCCAGCATTTT
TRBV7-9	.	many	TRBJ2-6	CASSESGLISGANVLTF	TGTGCCAGCAGCGAGTCGGGACTCATCTCTGGGGCCAACGTCCTGACTTTC
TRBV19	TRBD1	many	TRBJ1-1	CASSSGTGGLNTEAFF	TGTGCCAGTAGTTCCGGGACAGGGGGCCTGAACACTGAAGCTTTCTTT
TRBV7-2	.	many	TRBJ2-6	CASSFSRLSGANVLTF	TGTGCCAGCAGCTTTAGCCGGCTCTCTGGGGCCAACGTCCTGACTTTC
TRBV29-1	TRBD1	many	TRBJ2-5	CSVTTGVETQYF	TGCAGCGTGACAACAGGGGTCGAGACCCAGTACTTC
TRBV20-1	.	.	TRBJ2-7	CSASQEQITSYEQYF	TGCAGTGCTAGCCAGGAACAAATAACCTCCTACGAGCAGTACTTC
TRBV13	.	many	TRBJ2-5	CASSTLQTQYF	TGTGCCAGCAGCACGCTACAGACCCAGTACTTC
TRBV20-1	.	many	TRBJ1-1	CSARLNTEAFF	TGCAGTGCCCGCCTGAACACTGAAGCTTTCTTT
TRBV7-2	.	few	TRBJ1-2	CASSQRGVDDGYTF	TGCGCCAGCAGCCAAAGGGGGGTGGACGATGGCTACACCTTC
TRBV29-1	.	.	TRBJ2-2	CSVEVRAGELFF	TGCAGCGTTGAAGTCCGGGCCGGGGAGCTGTTTTTT
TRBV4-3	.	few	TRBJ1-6	CASSQAVWRGNNSPLHF	TGCGCCAGCAGCCAAGCGGTGTGGAGGGGAAATAATTCACCCCTCCACTTT
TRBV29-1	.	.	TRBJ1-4	CSVVAGERKLFF	TGCAGCGTTGTAGCGGGGGAGCGAAAACTGTTTTTT
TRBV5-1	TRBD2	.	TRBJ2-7	CASSLYSGDYEQYF	TGCGCCAGCAGCTTGTATAGCGGGGACTACGAGCAGTACTTC